A single sample is the source of the 26 T cell receptor beta chains below, sequenced in a study of T cell responses to AZD1222 COVID-19 vaccine. Measured with immunoSEQ multiplex PCR; TCRdb has only the in-frame clones, and not every one. Seen here are under 140,000 clones, nearly 90% observed once, and the top ten hold about 3%. This sample comprised peripheral blood, obtained on day 0 of AZD1222 vaccination. These receptors all stem from an adult in good health.

The V gene is TRBV3-1 (or the pseudogene TRBV3-2), the J gene TRBJ2-7, with 8 bases that match TRBD2. The CDR3 is 15 amino acids. Germline-derived CDR1 and CDR2 are LGHDT and YNNKEL (reference sequence). With V trimmed by 4 bases and J by 2 bases, 7 bases remained unmatched. CDR3 residues: CASSPGGAGAYEQYF. Here the CDR3 DNA reads TGTGCCAGCAGCCCCGGTGGAGCGGGAGCCTACGAGCAGTACTTC.

This chain joins TRBV29-1 and TRBJ1-1; D remains ambiguous. The V gene's germline CDR1 is SQVTM and CDR2 ANQGSEA. The length of the CDR3 is 13 residues. Trimming removed 4 bases from V and 1 base from J, with 10 bases in between. This CDR3 reads CSVVGDTNTEAFF. Here the CDR3 DNA reads TGCAGCGTTGTCGGGGATACGAACACTGAAGCTTTCTTT.

The rearrangement links TRBV18 to TRBJ2-7; TRBD1 matches 12 bases. This CDR3 contains 15 residues. Germline V CDR1 and CDR2: KGHSH, LQKENI. V shed 4 bases, J shed 7 bases, and the junction held 8 bases outside the gene matches. CDR3 bases: TGTGCCAGCTCACACCCGGGACAGGGGGCTTGGGAGCAGTACTTC. It codes for CASSHPGQGAWEQYF.

This chain uses TRBV7-2 with TRBJ1-1; no definite D call. This CDR3 is 13 amino acids long. V was cut by 5 bases and J by 6 bases, with 13 bases left in between. Germline V CDR1 and CDR2: SGHTA, FQGNSA. CDR3 protein: CASSGLRTAEAFF. The DNA for the CDR3 is TGTGCCAGCAGCGGTCTCCGGACGGCTGAAGCTTTCTTT. Full variable domain (remainder filled in from reference TRBV7-2 and TRBJ1-1): GAGVSQSPSNKVTEKGKDVELRCDPISGHTALYWYRQSLGQGLEFLIYFQGNSAPDKSGLPSDRFSAERTGGSVSTLTIQRTQQEDSAVYLCASSGLRTAEAFFGQGTRLTVV.

The rearrangement uses TRBV19 and TRBJ1-1, with TRBD1 identical over 7 bases. V lost 5 bases, J lost 9 bases, and 9 bases stayed unmatched. Per the germline V gene, CDR1 is LNHDA and CDR2 is SQIVND (reference sequence). The CDR3 is 13 amino acids. The CDR3 nucleotides read TGTGCCAGTAGTCTAGGACAGGACGCAAAAGCTTTCTTT. This gives the protein CASSLGQDAKAFF.

The rearrangement links TRBV6-5 to TRBJ1-1, with no clear D. V dropped 4 bases and J dropped 1 base, with 7 bases sitting between them. This CDR3 region has 13 residues. Germline CDR1 reads MNHEY; CDR2 reads SVGAGI. The CDR3 DNA reads as TGTGCCAGCAGTTCCGAGGCGAACACTGAAGCTTTCTTT. Its translation is CASSSEANTEAFF.

CDR3 amino acids: CASSQSGEQFF. The CDR3 DNA reads as TGTGCCAGCAGCCAATCGGGTGAGCAGTTCTTC. The rearrangement joins TRBV3-1 (or the pseudogene TRBV3-2) to TRBJ2-1; D is unclear. CDR1 is LGHDT, CDR2 YNNKEL, per germline (reference sequence). This CDR3 comprises 11 residues. Trimming removed 2 bases at V and 9 bases at J, with 5 bases between.

The V gene is TRBV6-5, the J gene TRBJ2-7; tentative D call: TRBD2 (6 bases). The CDR3 consists of 14 residues. The V end lost 5 bases, the J end lost 1 base, and 12 bases lay between the germline ends. Per germline, CDR1 MNHEY and CDR2 SVGAGI. CDR3 nucleotide sequence: TGTGCCAGCAGTAGGACTATTGGATCCTACGAGCAGTACTTC. It yields the protein CASSRTIGSYEQYF.

The V gene is TRBV27, the J gene TRBJ1-5, with TRBD1 as a possible D gene (6 bases). Per the germline V gene, CDR1 is MNHEY and CDR2 is SMNVEV (reference sequence). Between the trimmed V and J ends, which lost 6 bases and 3 bases, there was a span of 9 bases. This CDR3 spans 13 amino acids. CDR3 bases: TGTGCCAGCAGACAGGGAAACAATCAGCCCCAGCATTTT. Encoded protein: CASRQGNNQPQHF.

This clone has a count of ten or more. The rearrangement uses TRBV2 and TRBJ1-1, with a possible D match to TRBD1 (6 bases). Germline CDR1 SNHLY, CDR2 FYNNEI. The CDR3 totals 13 residues. V was shortened by 8 bases and J by 0 bases, with 10 bases between the two germline ends. CDR3 in DNA: TGTGCCAGCCGGGACATTTTGAACACTGAAGCTTTCTTT. Translating it yields CASRDILNTEAFF.

The V gene is TRBV2, the J gene TRBJ1-5; possibly TRBD1 for D (5 bases). V lost 8 bases and J 5 bases, leaving 13 bases between the germline ends. Germline V lookup: CDR1 SNHLY, CDR2 FYNNEI. CDR3 length: 13 amino acids. The CDR3 loop reads CASAWGRDQPQHF. In DNA, the CDR3 is TGTGCCAGCGCCTGGGGCAGGGATCAGCCCCAGCATTTT. The variable domain in full, with the rest retrieved from reference TRBV2 and TRBJ1-5, is EPEVTQTPSHQVTQMGQEVILRCVPISNHLYFYWYRQILGQKVEFLVSFYNNEISEKSEIFDDQFSVERPDGSNFTLKIRSTKLEDSAMYFCASAWGRDQPQHFGDGTRLSIL.

The chain combines TRBV19 with TRBJ1-2; 7 positions match TRBD1. The CDR3 loop spans 15 amino acids. Germline CDR1 reads LNHDA; CDR2 reads SQIVND (reference sequence). V lost 6 bases to trimming and J lost 4 bases; unmatched junction nucleotides: 11. As DNA, the CDR3 is TGTGCCAGTAGCGCAGGGGAGGGGGCGCGCTATGGCTACACCTTC. Amino acids: CASSAGEGARYGYTF.

V usage is TRBV28 and J usage is TRBJ1-5, with TRBD1 identical over 7 bases. The germline CDR1 and CDR2 sequences are MDHEN and SYDVKM. CDR3 length: 13 residues. V was clipped by 6 bases and J by 11 bases; unmatched bases: 10. The CDR3: CASRSTQGRAQHF. CDR3 nucleotides: TGTGCCAGCAGAAGTACACAGGGGAGAGCCCAGCATTTT.

This chain connects TRBV7-6 to TRBJ1-1; tentative D call: TRBD1 (5 bases). With 5 bases removed from V and 1 base from J, the gap between germline ends came to 14 bases. This CDR3 spans 15 amino acids. Per germline, CDR1 SGHVS and CDR2 FNYEAQ. The CDR3 coding sequence is TGTGCCAGCAGCCCAGCACGGGACTGGAACACTGAAGCTTTCTTT. Encoded protein: CASSPARDWNTEAFF.

V gene TRBV19 combines with J gene TRBJ2-1, with a possible D match to TRBD1 (6 bases). This CDR3 contains 14 residues. CDR1 and CDR2 (germline): LNHDA, SQIVND (reference sequence). V lost 6 bases and J lost 4, with 13 bases in between. DNA for the CDR3: TGTGCCAGTAGAGCAGGGGCTCAATACAATGAGCAGTTCTTC. The encoded protein is CASRAGAQYNEQFF. Full variable domain (remainder filled in from reference TRBV19 and TRBJ2-1): DGGITQSPKYLFRKEGQNVTLSCEQNLNHDAMYWYRQDPGQGLRLIYYSQIVNDFQKGDIAEGYSVSREKKESFPLTVTSAQKNPTAFYLCASRAGAQYNEQFFGPGTRLTVL.

The rearrangement joins TRBV5-1 to TRBJ2-1, with 10 bases lining up with TRBD2. V trimming: 1 base; J trimming: 8 bases; junction bases outside the gene matches: 9. In germline, CDR1 is SGHRS, CDR2 YFSETQ. CDR3 length equals 16 residues. The CDR3 DNA is TGCGCCAGCAGCTTGATGCCTAGCGGGGGCGAGGATGAGCAGTTCTTC. As protein: CASSLMPSGGEDEQFF.

The rearrangement joins TRBV3-1 (or the pseudogene TRBV3-2) to TRBJ1-3; 9 positions agree with TRBD1. V trimming: 1 base; J trimming: 3 bases; junction bases outside the gene matches: 7. The CDR3 sequence is 17 residues long. Per germline, CDR1 LGHDT and CDR2 YNNKEL (reference sequence). In nucleotides, the CDR3 is TGTGCCAGCAGCCAAGCCGGGACAGGGATAGGTGGAAACACCATATATTTT. Translated: CASSQAGTGIGGNTIYF.

This rearrangement joins TRBV7-2 to TRBJ2-3; 9 bases agree with TRBD2. The ends lost 5 bases at V and 5 bases at J; junction bases unmatched: 14. The CDR3 is 17 amino acids. CDR1 SGHTA and CDR2 FQGNSA come from the germline V gene. The CDR3 bases are TGTGCCAGCAGCCTCCTTTCTAGCGGGGCACCGGGAGATACGCAGTATTTT. Translated, it gives CASSLLSSGAPGDTQYF.

CDR3 loop: CASSSGQGSYNEQFF. In DNA, the CDR3 is TGTGCCAGCAGCTCGGGACAGGGGTCCTACAATGAGCAGTTCTTC. This chain uses TRBV11-3 with TRBJ2-1, with 10 bases fitting TRBD1. Germline values: CDR1 SGHNT, CDR2 YENEEA. After removal of 4 bases from V and 1 base from J, the junction contained 1 base not matched to a gene. The CDR3 extends over 15 amino acids.

The genes are TRBV6-5 and TRBJ1-5; 7 bases fit TRBD1. Germline values: CDR1 MNHEY, CDR2 SVGAGI. The ends lost 6 bases at V and 0 bases at J; junction bases unmatched: 5. CDR3 size: 15 residues. CDR3: CASRGDRYSNQPQHF. The DNA for the CDR3 is TGTGCCAGCAGGGGGGACAGATATAGCAATCAGCCCCAGCATTTT.

This chain connects TRBV3-1 (or the pseudogene TRBV3-2) to TRBJ2-7; 9 bases agree with TRBD1. V was pared by 5 bases and J by 4 bases, with 9 bases of the junction left unmatched. This CDR3 is built from 15 residues. The germline V gene encodes CDR1 LGHDT and CDR2 YNNKEL (reference sequence). The CDR3, as DNA: TGTGCCAGCAGCGCACAGGGGGCTGGTGGTTACGAGCAGTACTTC. It encodes CASSAQGAGGYEQYF.

This chain links TRBV28 with TRBJ1-3, with D perhaps matching TRBD1 (6 bases). The CDR3 spans 16 residues. Trimming cost V 5 bases and J 0 bases, with 14 bases left between them. Germline V gives CDR1 MDHEN, CDR2 SYDVKM. CDR3 sequence reads: CASSPPGHVSGNTIYF. Written as DNA, the CDR3 is TGTGCCAGCAGTCCCCCGGGACACGTCTCTGGAAACACCATATATTTT. Full variable domain (rest looked up from reference TRBV28 and TRBJ1-3): DVKVTQSSRYLVKRTGEKVFLECVQDMDHENMFWYRQDPGLGLRLIYFSYDVKMKEKGDIPEGYSVSREKKERFSLILESASTNQTSMYLCASSPPGHVSGNTIYFGEGSWLTVV.

The CDR3 DNA follows: TGTGCCAGCAGCCCTATAGGACTAGCCCAAGAGACCCAGTACTTC. Amino acid sequence: CASSPIGLAQETQYF. The chain is built from TRBV3-1 (or the pseudogene TRBV3-2) and TRBJ2-5; 8 bases agree with TRBD2. The CDR3 covers 15 residues. Per germline, CDR1 LGHDT and CDR2 YNNKEL (reference sequence). Trimming at V came to 4 bases and at J to 1 base, leaving 5 bases not matched to a gene.

This rearrangement joins TRBV5-4 to TRBJ1-5; 8 positions match TRBD1. CDR3 length: 15 residues. From germline, CDR1 is SGHNT and CDR2 YYREEE (reference sequence). Trimming took 0 bases from V and 5 from J; bases not matched to a gene: 4. CDR3 region: CASSLEPGGDQPQHF. The DNA of the CDR3 is TGTGCCAGCAGCTTGGAACCAGGGGGCGATCAGCCCCAGCATTTT.

The J gene is TRBJ2-1, the V gene TRBV4-1, with 10 bases aligning to TRBD2. The CDR3 runs to 17 residues. Germline loops: CDR1 MGHRA, CDR2 YSYEKL. Trimming removed 1 base from V and 2 bases from J; junction bases left unmatched: 5. The CDR3 bases are TGCGCCAGCAGCCAAGGGGCTAGCGGGAGCCCCTACAATGAGCAGTTCTTC. It specifies CASSQGASGSPYNEQFF.

The chain has TRBV5-1 and TRBJ2-3; no firm D call. V dropped 0 bases and J dropped 0 bases, with 11 bases sitting between them. This CDR3 has 16 residues. Germline CDR1 is SGHRS and CDR2 is YFSETQ. DNA for the CDR3: TGCGCCAGCAGCTTGGAGGGTATAACTAGCACAGATACGCAGTATTTT. Translating it yields CASSLEGITSTDTQYF.